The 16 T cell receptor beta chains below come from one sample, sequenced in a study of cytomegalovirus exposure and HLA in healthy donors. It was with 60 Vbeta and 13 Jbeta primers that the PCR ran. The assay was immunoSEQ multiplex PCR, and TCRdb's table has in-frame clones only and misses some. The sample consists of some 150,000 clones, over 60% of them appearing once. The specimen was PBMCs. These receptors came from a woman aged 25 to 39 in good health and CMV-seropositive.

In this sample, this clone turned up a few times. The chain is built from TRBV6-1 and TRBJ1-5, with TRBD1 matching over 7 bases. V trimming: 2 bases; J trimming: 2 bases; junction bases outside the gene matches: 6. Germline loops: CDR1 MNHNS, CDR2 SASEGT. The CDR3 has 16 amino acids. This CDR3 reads CASSELEGAGNQPQHF. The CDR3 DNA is TGTGCCAGCAGTGAACTGGAGGGGGCGGGCAATCAGCCCCAGCATTTT.

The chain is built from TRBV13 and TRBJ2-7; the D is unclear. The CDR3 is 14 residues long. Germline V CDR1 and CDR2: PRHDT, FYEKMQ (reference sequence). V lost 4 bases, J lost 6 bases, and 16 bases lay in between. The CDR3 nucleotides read TGTGCCAGCAGCTCCCAATTAGTGGGCTTCGAGCAGTACTTC. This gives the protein CASSSQLVGFEQYF.

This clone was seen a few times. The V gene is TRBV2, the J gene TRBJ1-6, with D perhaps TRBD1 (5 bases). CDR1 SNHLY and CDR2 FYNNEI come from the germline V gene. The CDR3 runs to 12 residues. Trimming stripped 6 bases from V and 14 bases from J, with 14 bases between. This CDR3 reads CASSIQGNTLHF. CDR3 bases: TGTGCCAGCAGCATCCAGGGAAACACCCTCCACTTT.

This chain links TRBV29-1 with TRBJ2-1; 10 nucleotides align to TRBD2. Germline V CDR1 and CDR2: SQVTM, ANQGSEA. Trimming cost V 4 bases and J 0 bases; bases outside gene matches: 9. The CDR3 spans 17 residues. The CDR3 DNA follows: TGCAGCGTTGTTGGGACTAGCGCAGAAAGCTCCTACAATGAGCAGTTCTTC. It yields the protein CSVVGTSAESSYNEQFF.

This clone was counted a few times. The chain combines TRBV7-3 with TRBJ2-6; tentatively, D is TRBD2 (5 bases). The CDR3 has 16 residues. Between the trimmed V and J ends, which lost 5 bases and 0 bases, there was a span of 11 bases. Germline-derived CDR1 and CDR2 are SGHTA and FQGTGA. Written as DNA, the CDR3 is TGTGCCAGCAGCCCCCGGGGTAACTCTGGGGCCAACGTCCTGACTTTC. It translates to CASSPRGNSGANVLTF. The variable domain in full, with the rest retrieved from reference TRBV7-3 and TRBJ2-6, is GAGVSQTPSNKVTEKGKYVELRCDPISGHTALYWYRQSLGQGPEFLIYFQGTGAADDSGLPNDRFFAVRPEGSVSTLKIQRTERGDSAVYLCASSPRGNSGANVLTFGAGSRLTVL.

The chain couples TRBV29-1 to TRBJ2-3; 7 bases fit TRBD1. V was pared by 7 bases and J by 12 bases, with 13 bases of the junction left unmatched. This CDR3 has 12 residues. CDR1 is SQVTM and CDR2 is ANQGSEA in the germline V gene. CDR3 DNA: TGCAGCGGGGATGTAGGGGGCGCCTTACAGTATTTT. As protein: CSGDVGGALQYF.

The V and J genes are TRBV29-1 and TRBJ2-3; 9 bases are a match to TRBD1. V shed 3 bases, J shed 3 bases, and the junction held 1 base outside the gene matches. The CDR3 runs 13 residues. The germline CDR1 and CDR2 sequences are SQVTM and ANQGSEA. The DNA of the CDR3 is TGCAGCGTTGAGGGACAGGGAACAGATACGCAGTATTTT. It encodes CSVEGQGTDTQYF.

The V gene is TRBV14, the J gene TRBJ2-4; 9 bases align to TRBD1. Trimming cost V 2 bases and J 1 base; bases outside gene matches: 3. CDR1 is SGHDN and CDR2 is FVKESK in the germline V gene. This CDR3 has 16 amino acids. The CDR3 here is CASSQTQGAAKNIQYF. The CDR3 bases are TGTGCCAGCAGCCAAACACAGGGGGCGGCCAAAAACATTCAGTACTTC.

CDR3 nucleotides: TGTGCCAGCAGCCCGAGAGGGTTCCGCTATGGCTACACCTTC. Amino acid sequence: CASSPRGFRYGYTF. The rearrangement uses TRBV14 and TRBJ1-2, with D unclear. V was pared by 4 bases and J by 4 bases, with 13 bases between. This CDR3 has 14 amino acids. CDR1 and CDR2 from the germline V gene are SGHDN and FVKESK.

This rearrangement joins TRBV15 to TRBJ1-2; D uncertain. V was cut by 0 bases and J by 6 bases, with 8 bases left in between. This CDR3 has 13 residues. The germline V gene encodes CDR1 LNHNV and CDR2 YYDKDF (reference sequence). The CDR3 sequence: CATSREGGDGYTF. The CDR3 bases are TGTGCCACCAGCAGAGAGGGAGGCGATGGCTACACCTTC.

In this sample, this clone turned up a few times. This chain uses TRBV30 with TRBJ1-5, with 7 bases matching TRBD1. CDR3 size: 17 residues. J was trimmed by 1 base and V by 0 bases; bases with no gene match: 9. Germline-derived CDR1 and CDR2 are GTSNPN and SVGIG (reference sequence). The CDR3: CAWSVQWTGISNQPQHF. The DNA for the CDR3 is TGTGCCTGGAGTGTACAGTGGACAGGAATCAGCAATCAGCCCCAGCATTTT.

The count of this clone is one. The CDR3 DNA is TGCGCCAGCAGCCTCCCTAGGGGGTGGCAAGAGACCCAGTACTTC. This codes for CASSLPRGWQETQYF. The rearrangement joins TRBV5-1 to TRBJ2-5; possibly TRBD1 for D (6 bases). The CDR3 spans 15 residues. CDR1 and CDR2 (germline): SGHRS, YFSETQ. V was shortened by 4 bases and J by 2 bases, with 15 bases between the two germline ends.

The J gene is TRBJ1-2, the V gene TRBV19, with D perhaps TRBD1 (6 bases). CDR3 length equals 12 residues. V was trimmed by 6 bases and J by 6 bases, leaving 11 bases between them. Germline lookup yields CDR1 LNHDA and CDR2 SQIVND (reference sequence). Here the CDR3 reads CASRFRGDGYTF. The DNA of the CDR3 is TGTGCCAGTAGGTTCAGGGGCGATGGCTACACCTTC.

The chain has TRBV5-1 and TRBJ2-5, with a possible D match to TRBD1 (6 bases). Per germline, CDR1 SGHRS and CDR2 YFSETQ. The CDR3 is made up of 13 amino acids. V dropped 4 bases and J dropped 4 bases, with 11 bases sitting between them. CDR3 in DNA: TGCGCCAGCAGCATCGGACAGACAGAGACCCAGTACTTC. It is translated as CASSIGQTETQYF.

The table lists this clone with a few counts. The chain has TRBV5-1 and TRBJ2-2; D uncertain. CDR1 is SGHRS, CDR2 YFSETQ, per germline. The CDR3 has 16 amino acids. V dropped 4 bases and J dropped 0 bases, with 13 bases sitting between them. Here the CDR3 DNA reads TGCGCCAGCAGCACCCGACCCGACTCGAACACCGGGGAGCTGTTTTTT. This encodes CASSTRPDSNTGELFF.

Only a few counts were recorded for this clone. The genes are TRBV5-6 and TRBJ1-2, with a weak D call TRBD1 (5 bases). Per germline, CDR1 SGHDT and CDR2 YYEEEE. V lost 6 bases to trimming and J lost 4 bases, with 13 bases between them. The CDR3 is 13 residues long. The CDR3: CASTTAGLYGYTF. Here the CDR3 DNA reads TGTGCCAGCACCACGGCGGGGCTCTATGGCTACACCTTC.